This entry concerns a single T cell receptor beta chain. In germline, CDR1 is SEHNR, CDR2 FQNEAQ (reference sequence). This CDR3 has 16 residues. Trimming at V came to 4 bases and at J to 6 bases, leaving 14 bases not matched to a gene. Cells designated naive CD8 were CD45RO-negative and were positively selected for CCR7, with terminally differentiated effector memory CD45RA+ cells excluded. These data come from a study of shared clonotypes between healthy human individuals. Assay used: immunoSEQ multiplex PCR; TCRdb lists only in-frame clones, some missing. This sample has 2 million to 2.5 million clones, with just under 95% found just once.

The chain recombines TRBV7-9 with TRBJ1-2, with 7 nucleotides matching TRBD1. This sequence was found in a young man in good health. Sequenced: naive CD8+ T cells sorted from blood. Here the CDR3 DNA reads TGTGCCAGCAGCTCGACACCCCAAGACAGGGTTAATGGCTACACCTTC. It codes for CASSSTPQDRVNGYTF. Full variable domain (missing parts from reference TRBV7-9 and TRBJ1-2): DTGVSQNPRHKITKRGQNVTFRCDPISEHNRLYWYRQTLGQGPEFLTYFQNEAQLEKSRLLSDRFSAERPKGSFSTLEIQRTEQGDSAMYLCASSSTPQDRVNGYTFGSGTRLTVV.